These 30 T cell receptor beta chains were all obtained from the same sample, sequenced in a study of tissue T cells after allogeneic stem cell transplantation. Measured with immunoSEQ multiplex PCR; TCRdb has only the in-frame clones, and not every one. The profile shows around 28,000 clones, about 85% of them singletons. Source: blood, taken before transplantation. These receptors all come from a woman between 18 and 55 years old who later had graft-versus-host disease after an allogeneic stem cell transplant.

The rearrangement links TRBV4-1 to TRBJ1-2, with D tentatively TRBD1 (5 bases). Per germline, CDR1 MGHRA and CDR2 YSYEKL. Trimming pared 4 bases from V and 4 bases from J, leaving 13 bases between. CDR3 length: 14 amino acids. CDR3 in DNA: TGCGCCAGCAGCCCACGGACAAACGTCTATGGCTACACCTTC. This gives the protein CASSPRTNVYGYTF.

The chain employs TRBV6-2 or TRBV6-3 and TRBJ1-4, with D possibly matching TRBD1 (5 bases). Trimming shortened V by 3 bases and J by 8 bases, and 10 bases separated the two germline ends. The germline V gene has CDR1 MNHEY and CDR2 SVGEGT. The CDR3 has 13 residues. The CDR3 spells CASSYGGDEKLFF. The CDR3 region has the DNA TGTGCCAGCAGTTATGGAGGGGACGAAAAACTGTTTTTT.

V is TRBV7-6 and J is TRBJ1-1; D might be TRBD1 (5 bases). Trimming removed 1 base at V and 4 bases at J, with 22 bases between. In germline, CDR1 is SGHVS, CDR2 FNYEAQ. The CDR3 is 18 residues long. The CDR3 bases are TGTGCCAGCAGCTTAGGGGTCCTAAGGGTAGGGAGGGGCACTGAAGCTTTCTTT. Residues: CASSLGVLRVGRGTEAFF.

In DNA, the CDR3 is TGCGCCAGCACTCGGCGGCAGGGGACAAATGTGCAGTACTTC. This gives the protein CASTRRQGTNVQYF. The chain links TRBV4-1 to TRBJ2-7; a weak D match, TRBD1 (6 bases). CDR3 length: 14 amino acids. Trimming took off 7 bases at V and 9 bases at J, with 22 bases between the two ends. Germline-derived CDR1 and CDR2 are MGHRA and YSYEKL.

This sequence joins TRBV2 and TRBJ1-1, with D perhaps matching TRBD1 (5 bases). CDR3 size: 13 residues. The V gene lost 7 bases and the J gene lost 1 base, with 10 bases spanning the gap. CDR1 and CDR2 from the germline V gene are SNHLY and FYNNEI. The CDR3 region is CASMGRWNTEAFF. The CDR3 nucleotides are TGTGCCAGCATGGGACGTTGGAACACTGAAGCTTTCTTT.

As DNA, the CDR3 is TGTGCCAGCAGCTTAGACGGTGAAAAACTGTTTTTT. This codes for CASSLDGEKLFF. The chain joins TRBV11-2 to TRBJ1-4; no reliable D call. Per germline, CDR1 SGHAT and CDR2 FQNNGV. Trimming stripped 0 bases from V and 7 bases from J, with 3 bases between. This CDR3 spans 12 amino acids. Together with reference TRBV11-2 and TRBJ1-4, the CDR3 gives the full variable domain: EAGVAQSPRYKIIEKRQSVAFWCNPISGHATLYWYQQILGQGPKLLIQFQNNGVVDDSQLPKDRFSAERLKGVDSTLKIQPAKLEDSAVYLCASSLDGEKLFFGSGTQLSVL.

The CDR3 is CAISRDRVDEKLFF. The CDR3 DNA sequence: TGTGCCATCAGCCGGGACAGGGTGGATGAAAAACTGTTTTTT. The rearrangement links TRBV10-3 to TRBJ1-4, with 9 bases identical to TRBD1. Trimming cost V 6 bases and J 6 bases; bases outside gene matches: 5. The CDR3 contains 14 residues. The germline V gene encodes CDR1 ENHRY and CDR2 SYGVKD.

The table lists this clone with a count of one. V and J are TRBV6-6 and TRBJ2-6, with D unresolved. CDR3 length equals 15 residues. Germline-derived CDR1 and CDR2 are MNHNY and SVGAGI (reference sequence). V dropped 5 bases and J dropped 6 bases, with 14 bases sitting between them. As DNA, the CDR3 is TGTGCCAGCAGTCCTTGGGTGATGGAGGCCAACGTCCTGACTTTC. Translation gives CASSPWVMEANVLTF.

This chain links TRBV7-2 with TRBJ2-1; 7 bases are a match to TRBD1. Per germline, CDR1 SGHTA and CDR2 FQGNSA. With V trimmed by 0 bases and J by 4 bases, 9 bases remained unmatched. CDR3 size: 17 residues. In nucleotides, the CDR3 is TGTGCCAGCAGCTTAGCGGGTTCGGCAGGGGGTTACAATGAGCAGTTCTTC. It is translated as CASSLAGSAGGYNEQFF.

The CDR3 DNA sequence: TGTGCCAGCAGCTCGTCAGGGACTAGCCGAACCTACGAGCAGTACTTC. Protein product: CASSSSGTSRTYEQYF. The chain joins TRBV7-2 to TRBJ2-7, with 9 bases identical to TRBD2. The CDR3 consists of 16 residues. Germline V lookup: CDR1 SGHTA, CDR2 FQGNSA. Germline trimming cut 4 bases from V and 2 bases from J; bases unmatched to any gene: 9.

This clone was observed once. J is TRBJ2-2 and V is TRBV27; 8 positions agree with TRBD1. The germline CDR1 and CDR2 sequences are MNHEY and SMNVEV (reference sequence). This CDR3 spans 15 amino acids. The V gene end was trimmed by 3 bases and the J gene end by 5 bases; junction bases not matched to a gene: 5. The CDR3 loop is CASSFTTGGTGELFF. The CDR3 DNA sequence: TGTGCCAGCAGTTTCACCACAGGGGGGACCGGGGAGCTGTTTTTT.

This sequence joins TRBV27 and TRBJ1-2, with D perhaps TRBD1 (5 bases). Per the germline V gene, CDR1 is MNHEY and CDR2 is SMNVEV (reference sequence). CDR3 length equals 16 residues. V gave up 2 bases and J gave up 7 bases, with 20 bases separating them. This CDR3 is CASSLGTAWGGGGYTF. DNA of the CDR3: TGTGCCAGCAGTTTAGGGACCGCGTGGGGAGGTGGTGGCTACACCTTC.

This rearrangement joins TRBV5-1 to TRBJ2-1; 12 bases line up with TRBD1. The CDR3 runs 17 residues. J gave up 9 bases and V 0 bases, and 10 bases lay outside the gene matches. Germline CDR1 SGHRS, CDR2 YFSETQ. The CDR3 here is CASSLAEGTGGSGEQFF. CDR3 DNA: TGCGCCAGCAGCTTGGCCGAGGGGACAGGGGGCTCGGGTGAGCAGTTCTTC.

The V gene is TRBV4-3, the J gene TRBJ1-1, with TRBD1 as a possible D gene (5 bases). Between the trimmed V and J ends, which lost 0 bases and 3 bases, there was a span of 17 bases. Germline V lookup: CDR1 LGHNA, CDR2 YSLEER. CDR3 size: 17 residues. CDR3 sequence (DNA): TGCGCCAGCAGCCAAGAACGAAGGGGTGGAGTGGACACTGAAGCTTTCTTT. As protein: CASSQERRGGVDTEAFF.

This clone was seen just once. The chain links TRBV27 to TRBJ1-6; 11 nucleotides align to TRBD1. Germline V gene data show CDR1 as MNHEY and CDR2 as SMNVEV (reference sequence). The CDR3 length is 15 residues. The J segment lost 15 bases and the V segment lost 1 base, leaving 8 bases of the junction unmatched. CDR3 sequence (DNA): TGTGCCAGCAGTTTATTTCGGGACAGGGGGTTCCTCCTCCACTTT. Its translation: CASSLFRDRGFLLHF.

The genes are TRBV15 and TRBJ2-1; 10 bases fit TRBD1. V lost 1 base, J lost 3 bases, and 3 bases stayed unmatched. This CDR3 has 16 residues. Per germline, CDR1 LNHNV and CDR2 YYDKDF (reference sequence). The CDR3 bases are TGTGCCACCAGCAGAGTCGGGACAGGGGTCTACAATGAGCAGTTCTTC. It translates to CATSRVGTGVYNEQFF.

The V and J genes are TRBV29-1 and TRBJ2-3; D assignment may be TRBD1 or TRBD2 (6 bases each). The germline V gene encodes CDR1 SQVTM and CDR2 ANQGSEA. The V end lost 0 bases, the J end lost 3 bases, and 13 bases lay between the germline ends. The CDR3 is made up of 15 amino acids. The CDR3 loop reads CSVEETGARTDTQYF. In DNA, the CDR3 is TGCAGCGTTGAAGAAACGGGGGCGAGGACAGATACGCAGTATTTT.

The chain uses TRBV15 and TRBJ1-4; the D gene is possibly TRBD1 (5 bases). CDR3 length equals 15 residues. Germline assignment: CDR1 LNHNV and CDR2 YYDKDF (reference sequence). Trimming took 0 bases from V and 6 from J, leaving 11 bases between them. This chain's CDR3 is CATSRDWGVDEKLFF. CDR3 nucleotide sequence: TGTGCCACCAGCAGAGATTGGGGCGTGGATGAAAAACTGTTTTTT.

This clone was detected a few times. The rearrangement links TRBV2 to TRBJ1-1, with D possibly TRBD1 on 5 matching bases. Germline V CDR1 and CDR2: SNHLY, FYNNEI. The CDR3 consists of 14 residues. V was trimmed by 8 bases and J by 0 bases, leaving 13 bases between them. The CDR3 region is CASGKRQMNTEAFF. The CDR3 DNA reads as TGTGCCAGCGGTAAGAGACAGATGAACACTGAAGCTTTCTTT.

V is TRBV6-5 and J is TRBJ1-2; possibly TRBD1 for D (6 bases). The V end lost 6 bases, the J end lost 7 bases, and 9 bases lay between the germline ends. CDR1 is MNHEY, CDR2 SVGAGI, per germline. This CDR3 has 11 residues. The CDR3 region has the DNA TGTGCCAGCAGACAGGGTTTTGGCTACACCTTC. It is translated as CASRQGFGYTF.

The V and J genes are TRBV7-2 and TRBJ2-7; D is perhaps TRBD1 (5 bases). Germline V CDR1 and CDR2: SGHTA, FQGNSA. V was clipped by 4 bases and J by 2 bases, with 18 bases between them. This CDR3 is 16 amino acids long. The CDR3 loop reads CASSSLFSRAPYEQYF. The CDR3 DNA follows: TGTGCCAGCAGCTCCCTATTTAGCAGGGCCCCCTACGAGCAGTACTTC.

This chain links TRBV21-1 with TRBJ1-1. TRBV21-1 has pseudogene status. This CDR3 comprises 15 residues. The CDR3 bases are TGTGCCAGCAGCAAAGAAGGGGCCGGAGGCACTGAAGCTTTCTTT. The encoded protein is CASSKEGAGGTEAFF.

V and J are TRBV4-1 and TRBJ1-2, with 8 bases that match TRBD1. The CDR3 totals 17 residues. The trim removed 1 base at V and 0 bases at J, leaving 7 bases unmatched. The V gene's germline CDR1 is MGHRA and CDR2 YSYEKL. The CDR3 DNA is TGCGCCAGCAGCCAAGGGACAGGGTCCCTAGCTAACTATGGCTACACCTTC. Translating it yields CASSQGTGSLANYGYTF.

J is TRBJ1-2 and V is TRBV19, with D hard to call. Germline V gives CDR1 LNHDA, CDR2 SQIVND (reference sequence). The CDR3 loop spans 11 amino acids. The V end was cut by 7 bases, the J end by 4 bases, with 7 bases between. CDR3 nucleotide sequence: TGTGCCAGTACCGGTTTCTATGGCTACACCTTC. Translated, it gives CASTGFYGYTF.

The chain employs TRBV27 and TRBJ1-1; D gene ambiguous. Trimming took off 5 bases at V and 7 bases at J, with 11 bases between the two ends. CDR3 size: 12 residues. Germline CDR1 is MNHEY and CDR2 is SMNVEV (reference sequence). The CDR3 sequence: CASSIRTGEAFF. The CDR3 region has the DNA TGTGCCAGCAGTATACGGACGGGTGAAGCTTTCTTT.

This clone has just a few counts. The gene calls are TRBV2 and TRBJ1-3; D is undetermined. Per germline, CDR1 SNHLY and CDR2 FYNNEI. The CDR3 is 16 residues long. V shed 6 bases and J shed 0 bases, with 15 bases lying between them. This CDR3 is CASSARTHSSGNTIYF. CDR3 DNA sequence: TGTGCCAGCAGCGCCAGGACGCATAGCTCTGGAAACACCATATATTTT.

V and J are TRBV2 and TRBJ1-5, with 9 bases aligning to TRBD1. The CDR3 is 15 residues long. The germline V gene has CDR1 SNHLY and CDR2 FYNNEI. Trimming at V came to 6 bases and at J to 9 bases, leaving 12 bases not matched to a gene. DNA of the CDR3: TGTGCCAGCAGGAGGGACAGGGTCCTAATGGGGCCCCAGCATTTT. Residues: CASRRDRVLMGPQHF.

This chain uses TRBV9 with TRBJ1-2; perhaps TRBD1 as D (6 bases). This CDR3 is 12 amino acids long. Trimming stripped 7 bases from V and 6 bases from J, with 13 bases between. Germline assignment: CDR1 SGDLS and CDR2 YYNGEE. The CDR3 protein is CASGSGANGYTF. Here the CDR3 DNA reads TGTGCCAGCGGTTCGGGGGCCAATGGCTACACCTTC. Complete variable domain (other parts from reference TRBV9 and TRBJ1-2): DSGVTQTPKHLITATGQRVTLRCSPRSGDLSVYWYQQSLDQGLQFLIQYYNGEERAKGNILERFSAQQFPDLHSELNLSSLELGDSALYFCASGSGANGYTFGSGTRLTVV.

The chain is built from TRBV6-4 and TRBJ1-4, with a possible D match to TRBD1 (6 bases). The CDR3 has 18 amino acids. CDR1 and CDR2 (germline): MRHNA, SNTAGT. V lost 7 bases to trimming and J lost 1 base, with 22 bases between them. CDR3: CASTDDPRGRRTNEKLFF. Here the CDR3 DNA reads TGTGCCAGCACTGATGACCCCAGGGGTCGCCGAACTAATGAAAAACTGTTTTTT.

The chain uses TRBV6-5 and TRBJ1-1, with D perhaps matching TRBD1 (5 bases). CDR1 is MNHEY and CDR2 is SVGAGI in the germline V gene. CDR3 length equals 15 residues. Trimming shortened V by 6 bases and J by 1 base, and 15 bases separated the two germline ends. CDR3 amino acids: CASRAGTASNTEAFF. The CDR3 DNA follows: TGTGCCAGCAGGGCGGGGACGGCCTCGAACACTGAAGCTTTCTTT.